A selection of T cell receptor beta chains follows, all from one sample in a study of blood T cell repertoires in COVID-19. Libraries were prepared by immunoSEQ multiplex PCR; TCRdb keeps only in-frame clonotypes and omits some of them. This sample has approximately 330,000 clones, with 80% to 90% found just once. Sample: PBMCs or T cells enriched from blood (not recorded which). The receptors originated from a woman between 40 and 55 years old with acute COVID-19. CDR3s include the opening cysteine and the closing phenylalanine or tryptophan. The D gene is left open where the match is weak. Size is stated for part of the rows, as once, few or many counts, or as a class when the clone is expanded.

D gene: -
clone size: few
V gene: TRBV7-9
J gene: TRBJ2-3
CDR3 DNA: TGTGCCAGCAGCTTCGGGGCTAGCGGCACAGATACGCAGTATTTT
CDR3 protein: CASSFGASGTDTQYF

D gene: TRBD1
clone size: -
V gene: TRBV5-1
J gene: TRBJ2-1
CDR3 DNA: TGCGCCAGCAGCTTGGCCGTAGGGACAGGGTTCGATGAGCAGTTCTTC
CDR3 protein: CASSLAVGTGFDEQFF

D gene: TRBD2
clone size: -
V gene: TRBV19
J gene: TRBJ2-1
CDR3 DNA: TGTGCCAGTATGGGGACTAGCGGGGGCTTTGGCTCCTACAATGAGCAGTTCTTC
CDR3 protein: CASMGTSGGFGSYNEQFF

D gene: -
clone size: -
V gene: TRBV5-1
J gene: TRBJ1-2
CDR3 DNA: TGCGCCAGCAGCTTGGCCGCGGGGATAGGGTCAACCAACTATGGCTACACCTTC
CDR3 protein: CASSLAAGIGSTNYGYTF

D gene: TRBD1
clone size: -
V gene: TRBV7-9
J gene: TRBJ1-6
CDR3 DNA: TGTGCCAGCAGCCCCCCAGGGACAGGGAACTCACCCCTCCACTTT
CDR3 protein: CASSPPGTGNSPLHF

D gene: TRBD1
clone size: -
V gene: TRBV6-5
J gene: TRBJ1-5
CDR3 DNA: TGTGCCAGCAGACCGGGGACAGCAAACAATCAGCCCCAGCATTTT
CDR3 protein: CASRPGTANNQPQHF

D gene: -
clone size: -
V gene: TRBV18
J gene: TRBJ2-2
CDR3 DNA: TGTGCCAGCTCCCGCGGGGCGAACACCGGGGAGCTGTTTTTT
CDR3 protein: CASSRGANTGELFF

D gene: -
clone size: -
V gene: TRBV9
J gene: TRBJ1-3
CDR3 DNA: TGTGCCAGCAGCGATACATTCGGGGGGGCTCCCGGAAACACCATATATTTT
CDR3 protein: CASSDTFGGAPGNTIYF

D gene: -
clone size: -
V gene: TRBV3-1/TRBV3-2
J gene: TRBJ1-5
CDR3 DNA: TGTGCCAGCAGCCAAGATCTCTCGTCAGGGAGGACCCAGCATTTT
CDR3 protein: CASSQDLSSGRTQHF

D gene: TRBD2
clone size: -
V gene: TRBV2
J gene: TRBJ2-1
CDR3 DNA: TGTGCCAGCAGTGAATCGGGACTAGCGGGAGACTGGGATGAGCAGTTCTTC
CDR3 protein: CASSESGLAGDWDEQFF

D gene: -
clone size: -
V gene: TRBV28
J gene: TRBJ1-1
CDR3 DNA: TGTGCCAGCATGAGGGCCACTGAAGCTTTCTTT
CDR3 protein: CASMRATEAFF

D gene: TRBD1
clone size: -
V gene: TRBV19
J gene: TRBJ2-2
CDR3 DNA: TGTGCCAGTACTGGACAGGGGCCCACCGGGGAGCTGTTTTTT
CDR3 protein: CASTGQGPTGELFF